This TCR beta chain comes out of a study of vaccination and CD4 T cells after COVID-19. This CDR3 comprises 15 residues. V lost 5 bases, J lost 5 bases, and 21 bases lay in between. Germline CDR1 and CDR2: GTSNPN and SVGIG (reference sequence). Treatment meaning: approximately 10-day PBMC culture with coronavirus spike peptide pools or control peptides (ViraFEST assay). Researchers reported culturing 2 million or so PBMCs per well with approximately 10 IU/ml IL-2 and approximately 9.4 ug/ml peptide pools. Cultured CD4+ T-cell DNA underwent Oncomine TCR Beta short-read sequencing. Each CDR3 protein gets one entry after TCRdb re-called the PCR reads with MiXCR. The sample lists about 20,000 distinct CDR3 sequences, around 80% occurring once. Comments on this clonotype: Its target is not known.

V and J are TRBV30 and TRBJ1-1; maybe TRBD1 (6 bases). This TCR was sampled from a human donor who received a COVID-19 vaccine. The sequencing used CD4+ T cells from blood, cultured in vitro, collected after SARS-CoV-2 vaccination. Written as DNA, the CDR3 is TGTGCCTGGGTAACCGGTGGAGGGGGTGGTACTGAAGCTTTCTTT. Its protein product is CAWVTGGGGGTEAFF.